This record concerns one T cell receptor (beta chain) sequence. Its antigen is unknown. This record belongs to a study of T cell responses to AZD1222 COVID-19 vaccine. The study's findings and limits: There were repertoire samples only from the period after the peak T cell response. Spike was spanned by vaccine-associated CD4 TCRs, which were dominant at 160-218 and 743-854. Just a handful of people given AZD1222 tested seropositive at baseline.

Here immunoSEQ multiplex PCR was the method, and the copy in TCRdb shows in-frame clones only, minus some. Seen here are approximately 170,000 clones, 88% observed once, and the top ten hold roughly 11%. The CDR3 is made up of 13 amino acids. Germline CDR1 and CDR2: SGHDT and YYEEEE. Trimming took 1 base from V and 5 from J, leaving 8 bases between them. Sequencing used peripheral blood, obtained 28 days after the second AZD1222 dose. The chain uses TRBV5-6 and TRBJ2-3; no reliable D call. The sequence was obtained from an adult who received the AZD1222 COVID-19 vaccine. The CDR3 DNA is TGTGCCAGCAGCTTGCGGCCCGGAGATACGCAGTATTTT. This translates into CASSLRPGDTQYF.